Here is one T cell receptor (beta chain) with its context. The sample is drawn from a study of spatial heterogeneity in lung cancer. Study at large: Across the raw uncorrected reads, a unique TCR and UMI combination was observed, on average, more than ten times.

Time point indicated: blood at routine non-recurrence follow-up after resection. All TCR cDNA molecules were individually tagged with a unique molecular identifier. TCRdb reanalysed the 5' RACE reads using MiXCR and keeps one entry per CDR3 protein. Here the sample spans around 29,000 distinct CDR3 sequences, more than 9% being singletons. Germline-derived CDR1 and CDR2 are SGHVS and FNYEAQ. The CDR3 has 16 residues. V gave up 4 bases and J gave up 3 bases; unmatched junction bases: 8. The clonotype originates from a female donor with early-stage non-small cell lung cancer. The specimen was PBMCs, collected at follow-up. The genes are TRBV7-6 and TRBJ2-1; TRBD1 agrees at 8 bases. The DNA of the CDR3 is TGTGCCAGCAGCTCGACAGGGACAGGTATCTACAATGAGCAGTTCTTC. This sequence encodes CASSSTGTGIYNEQFF.